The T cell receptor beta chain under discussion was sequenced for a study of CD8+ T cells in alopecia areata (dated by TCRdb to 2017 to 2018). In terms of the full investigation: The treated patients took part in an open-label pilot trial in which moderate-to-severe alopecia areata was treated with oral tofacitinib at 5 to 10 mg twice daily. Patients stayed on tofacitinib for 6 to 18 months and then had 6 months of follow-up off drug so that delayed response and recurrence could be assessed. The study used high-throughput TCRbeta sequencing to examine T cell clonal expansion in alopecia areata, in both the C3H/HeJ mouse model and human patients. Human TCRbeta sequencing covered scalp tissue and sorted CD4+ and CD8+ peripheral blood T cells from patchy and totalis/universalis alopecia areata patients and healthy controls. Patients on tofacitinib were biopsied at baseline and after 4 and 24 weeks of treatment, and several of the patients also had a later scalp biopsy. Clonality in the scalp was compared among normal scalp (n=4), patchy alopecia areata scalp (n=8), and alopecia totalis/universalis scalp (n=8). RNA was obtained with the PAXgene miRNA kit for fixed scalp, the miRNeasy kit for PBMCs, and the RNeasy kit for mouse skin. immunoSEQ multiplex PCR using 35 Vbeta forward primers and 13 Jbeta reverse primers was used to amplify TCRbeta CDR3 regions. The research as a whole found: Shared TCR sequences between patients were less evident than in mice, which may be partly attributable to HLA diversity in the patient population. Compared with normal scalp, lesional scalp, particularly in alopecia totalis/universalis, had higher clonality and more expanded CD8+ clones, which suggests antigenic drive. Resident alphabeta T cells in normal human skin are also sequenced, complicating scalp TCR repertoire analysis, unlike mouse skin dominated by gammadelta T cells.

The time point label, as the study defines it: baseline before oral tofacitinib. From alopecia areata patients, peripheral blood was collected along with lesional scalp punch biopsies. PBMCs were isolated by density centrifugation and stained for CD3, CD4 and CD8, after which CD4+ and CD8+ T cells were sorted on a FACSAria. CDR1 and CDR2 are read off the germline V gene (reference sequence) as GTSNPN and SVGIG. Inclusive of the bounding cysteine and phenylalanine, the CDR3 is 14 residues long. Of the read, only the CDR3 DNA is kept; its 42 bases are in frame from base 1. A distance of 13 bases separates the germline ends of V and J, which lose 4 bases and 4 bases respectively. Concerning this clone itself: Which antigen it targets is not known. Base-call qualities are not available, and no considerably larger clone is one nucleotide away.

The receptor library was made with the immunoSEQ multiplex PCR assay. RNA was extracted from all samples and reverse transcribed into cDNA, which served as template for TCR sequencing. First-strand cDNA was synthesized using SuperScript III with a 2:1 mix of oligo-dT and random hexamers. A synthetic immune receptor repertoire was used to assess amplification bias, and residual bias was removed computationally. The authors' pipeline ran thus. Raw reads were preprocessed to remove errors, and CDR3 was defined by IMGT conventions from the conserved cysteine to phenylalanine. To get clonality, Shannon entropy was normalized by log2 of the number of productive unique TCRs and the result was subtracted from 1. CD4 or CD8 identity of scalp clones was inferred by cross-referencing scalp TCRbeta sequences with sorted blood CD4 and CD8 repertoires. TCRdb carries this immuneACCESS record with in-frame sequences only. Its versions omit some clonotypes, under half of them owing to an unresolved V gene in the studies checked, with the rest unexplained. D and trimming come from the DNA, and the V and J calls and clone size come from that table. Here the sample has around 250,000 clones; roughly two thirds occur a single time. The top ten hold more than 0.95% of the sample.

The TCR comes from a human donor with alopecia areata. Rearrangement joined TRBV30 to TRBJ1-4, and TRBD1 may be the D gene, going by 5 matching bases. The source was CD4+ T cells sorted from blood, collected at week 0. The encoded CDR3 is CAWTVGRDNEKLFF. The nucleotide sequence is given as TGTGCCTGGACCGTGGGACGGGATAATGAAAAACTGTTTTTT.